Presented here are 4 T cell receptor beta chains from one specimen sequenced in a study of chemoradiotherapy in HPV16-positive cancers. Profiled with immunoSEQ multiplex PCR; TCRdb holds only in-frame clones, not every one. The table includes under 15,000 clones, more than 50% detected once. The sample here was taken from a patient who underwent chemoradiotherapy. The receptors shown here come from a human donor with HPV-associated anogenital cancer.

V and J are TRBV18 and TRBJ2-2; 8 bases line up with TRBD1. The CDR3 length is 15 residues. Trimming removed 3 bases from V and 5 bases from J; junction bases left unmatched: 5. The germline gives CDR1 KGHSH, CDR2 LQKENI. The CDR3 sequence: CASSPTGGRTGELFF. CDR3 DNA: TGTGCCAGCTCACCCACAGGGGGAAGGACCGGGGAGCTGTTTTTT.

This chain joins TRBV4-3 and TRBJ1-1, with D perhaps matching TRBD1 (6 bases). V was trimmed by 0 bases and J by 3 bases, leaving 8 bases between them. Per the germline V gene, CDR1 is LGHNA and CDR2 is YSLEER. The CDR3 has 14 residues. The CDR3 region is CASSQDPGDTEAFF. The CDR3 DNA reads as TGCGCCAGCAGCCAAGATCCAGGGGACACTGAAGCTTTCTTT.

The V call is TRBV14, the J call TRBJ2-1; D may be TRBD2 (5 bases). V was pared by 5 bases and J by 4 bases, with 12 bases between. Germline values: CDR1 SGHDN, CDR2 FVKESK. This CDR3 is 14 amino acids long. The CDR3 nucleotides are TGTGCCAGCAGCGCCCGGGGAGCTTACAATGAGCAGTTCTTC. Translation gives CASSARGAYNEQFF.

This chain joins TRBV10-2 and TRBJ1-3; 11 bases agree with TRBD1. Unmatched junction bases numbered 5, after V lost 4 bases and J lost 3 bases. The germline V gene has CDR1 WSHSY and CDR2 SAAADI. The CDR3 loop spans 16 amino acids. Here the CDR3 DNA reads TGCGCCAGCAGTGGTGGGGACAGGGGGTATGGAAACACCATATATTTT. Encoded protein: CASSGGDRGYGNTIYF.